This note documents a single TCR beta chain sequence. The repertoire was sequenced with immunoSEQ multiplex PCR; TCRdb's copy has only in-frame clones and lacks some. The top ten clones hold around 3% of a sample with about 100,000 clones, over 85% of them seen once. The sample originates from a study of control samples from healthy donors and cancer patients. V was cut by 4 bases and J by 0 bases, with 11 bases left in between. Germline V gene lookup returns CDR1 SGHRS and CDR2 YFSETQ. The CDR3 is 15 residues long. Sequenced material: blood. This receptor was identified in a human donor in good health. The donor label of this sample is uncertain. J is TRBJ2-1 and V is TRBV5-1; D is possibly TRBD2 (5 bases). DNA of the CDR3: TGCGCCAGCAGCCTAGAGGGTGTCTCCTACAATGAGCAGTTCTTC. It is translated as CASSLEGVSYNEQFF.